A single sample is the source of the 14 T cell receptor beta chains below, sequenced in a study of cytomegalovirus exposure and HLA in healthy donors (TCRdb year 2017). The library relied on the immunoSEQ multiplex PCR assay. For the multiplex PCR, a mixture combining 60 forward primers for TCR Vbeta segments and 13 reverse primers for TCR Jbeta segments was used. Here the immuneACCESS table is served through TCRdb, limited to in-frame sequences with V and J called. Missing clones are a known gap in these copies; in checked studies unresolved V genes cover under half, and the rest lacks a known reason. In all, the sample holds fewer than 200,000 clones, and around 80% of those were seen once. The ten largest clones represent roughly 1.2% of the sample. Input material: PBMCs. The receptors originated from a girl aged 2-10 years in good health and CMV-seropositive.

The chain carries TRBV6-1 and TRBJ1-6, with D possibly TRBD1 on 6 matching bases. V was cut by 4 bases and J by 6 bases, with 19 bases left in between. Germline V gives CDR1 MNHNS, CDR2 SASEGT. The CDR3 has 17 amino acids. The CDR3 protein is CASSAPGQPQRNSPLHF. CDR3 nucleotides: TGTGCCAGCAGTGCTCCCGGACAGCCACAACGTAATTCACCCCTCCACTTT.

This sequence joins TRBV18 and TRBJ2-3; the D is unclear. V shed 0 bases and J shed 2 bases, with 6 bases lying between them. Germline CDR1 reads KGHSH; CDR2 reads LQKENI. The CDR3 totals 14 residues. The CDR3 sequence is CASSPPTHTDTQYF. The CDR3 DNA reads TGTGCCAGCTCACCACCCACTCACACAGATACGCAGTATTTT.

The chain uses TRBV7-3 and TRBJ1-1; 11 bases fit TRBD1. V dropped 0 bases and J dropped 4; count of bases not matched to a gene: 1. Germline V lookup: CDR1 SGHTA, CDR2 FQGTGA. The CDR3 spans 15 residues. The CDR3, as DNA: TGTGCCAGCAGCTTAACAGGGACAGGGGGCACTGAAGCTTTCTTT. It codes for CASSLTGTGGTEAFF.

The CDR3 bases are TGTGCCAGCACCCTAAGACAGATTTTATCCTACGAGCAGTACTTC. Translation gives CASTLRQILSYEQYF. The rearrangement uses TRBV5-6 and TRBJ2-7; maybe TRBD1 (5 bases). V was cut by 6 bases and J by 1 base, with 17 bases left in between. CDR1 is SGHDT, CDR2 YYEEEE, per germline. The CDR3 extends over 15 amino acids.

This clone is a singleton in its sample. V is TRBV5-1 and J is TRBJ2-6, with TRBD1 matching over 8 bases. J lost 0 bases, V lost 2 bases, and 16 bases had no gene match. The CDR3 has 21 amino acids. The germline V gene encodes CDR1 SGHRS and CDR2 YFSETQ. The CDR3 bases are TGCGCCAGCAGCTTAATTATTGGAGGGACAGGACGATTCTCTGGGGCCAACGTCCTGACTTTC. Its translation: CASSLIIGGTGRFSGANVLTF.

V and J are TRBV27 and TRBJ1-1; 7 bases align to TRBD1. The CDR3 length is 14 residues. The V segment lost 5 bases and the J segment 5 bases; nucleotides outside the gene matches: 8. Germline CDR1 and CDR2: MNHEY and SMNVEV (reference sequence). For the CDR3, the DNA is TGTGCCAGCAGTCTCACAGGGGTCGGGACTGAAGCTTTCTTT. This translates into CASSLTGVGTEAFF.

The rearrangement joins TRBV5-6 to TRBJ2-3; TRBD2 aligns across 9 bases. CDR1 SGHDT and CDR2 YYEEEE come from the germline V gene. Trimming cost V 4 bases and J 3 bases; bases outside gene matches: 6. The CDR3 totals 15 residues. The CDR3 DNA reads TGTGCCAGCAGCCCAGGGACTAGCTGGACAGATACGCAGTATTTT. It yields the protein CASSPGTSWTDTQYF. Based on the CDR3 plus reference TRBV5-6 and TRBJ2-3, the full variable domain is DAGVTQSPTHLIKTRGQQVTLRCSPKSGHDTVSWYQQALGQGPQFIFQYYEEEERQRGNFPDRFSGHQFPNYSSELNVNALLLGDSALYLCASSPGTSWTDTQYFGPGTRLTVL.

The rearrangement uses TRBV10-2 and TRBJ2-1, with D tentatively TRBD1 (6 bases). The CDR3 is made up of 15 amino acids. Trimming shortened V by 6 bases and J by 0 bases, and 12 bases separated the two germline ends. Looked up from germline, CDR1 is WSHSY and CDR2 is SAAADI. The CDR3, as DNA: TGCGCCAGCAGGAAGGGACACAACTCCTACAATGAGCAGTTCTTC. It is translated as CASRKGHNSYNEQFF.

The chain employs TRBV28 and TRBJ2-2; D ambiguous. Trimming pared 5 bases from V and 3 bases from J, leaving 4 bases between. The CDR3 has 12 residues. Germline V gene lookup returns CDR1 MDHEN and CDR2 SYDVKM. The CDR3 region has the DNA TGTGCCAGCAGTCCCTACACCGGGGAGCTGTTTTTT. Protein sequence: CASSPYTGELFF.

In this sample, this clone turned up a few times. This rearrangement joins TRBV2 to TRBJ1-1; 7 positions match TRBD1. This CDR3 is 15 amino acids long. The V gene end was trimmed by 0 bases and the J gene end by 7 bases; junction bases not matched to a gene: 8. Germline V CDR1 and CDR2: SNHLY, FYNNEI. The CDR3: CASSEAYGQVLEAFF. CDR3 nucleotide sequence: TGTGCCAGCAGTGAAGCGTACGGACAGGTTCTTGAAGCTTTCTTT.

The J gene is TRBJ1-5, the V gene TRBV5-8, with 8 bases fitting TRBD1. Germline V gene data show CDR1 as SGHTS and CDR2 as YDEGEE. J gave up 7 bases and V 4 bases, and 10 bases lay outside the gene matches. This CDR3 spans 15 amino acids. The CDR3: CASSTGQGGRQPQHF. The CDR3 DNA reads as TGTGCCAGCAGCACAGGACAGGGAGGAAGACAGCCCCAGCATTTT.

This rearrangement joins TRBV7-9 to TRBJ2-5; a weak D match, TRBD2 (5 bases). Germline CDR1 SEHNR, CDR2 FQNEAQ (reference sequence). The CDR3 runs 16 residues. V gave up 5 bases and J gave up 2 bases, with 18 bases separating them. In nucleotides, the CDR3 is TGTGCCAGCAGCCCTAAGAGGGTGACCCCGCAAGAGACCCAGTACTTC. Translated, it gives CASSPKRVTPQETQYF.

This clone was detected only once. This rearrangement joins TRBV19 to TRBJ2-3, with 12 bases lining up with TRBD2. This CDR3 contains 17 residues. Trimming removed 5 bases from V and 1 base from J; junction bases left unmatched: 7. From germline, CDR1 is LNHDA and CDR2 SQIVND (reference sequence). The CDR3 here is CASSPQRLAGGTDTQYF. As DNA, the CDR3 is TGTGCCAGTAGTCCCCAAAGACTAGCGGGGGGCACAGATACGCAGTATTTT. The whole variable domain, remainder taken from reference TRBV19 and TRBJ2-3, is DGGITQSPKYLFRKEGQNVTLSCEQNLNHDAMYWYRQDPGQGLRLIYYSQIVNDFQKGDIAEGYSVSREKKESFPLTVTSAQKNPTAFYLCASSPQRLAGGTDTQYFGPGTRLTVL.

This chain connects TRBV27 to TRBJ2-1; 7 bases map to TRBD1. This CDR3 has 19 amino acids. V gave up 5 bases and J gave up 0 bases; unmatched junction bases: 16. Germline V gene sequence: CDR1 MNHEY, CDR2 SMNVEV (reference sequence). CDR3: CASSVSGTALLSSYNEQFF. The CDR3 DNA is TGTGCCAGCAGTGTCTCCGGGACAGCCCTTCTTAGCTCCTACAATGAGCAGTTCTTC.